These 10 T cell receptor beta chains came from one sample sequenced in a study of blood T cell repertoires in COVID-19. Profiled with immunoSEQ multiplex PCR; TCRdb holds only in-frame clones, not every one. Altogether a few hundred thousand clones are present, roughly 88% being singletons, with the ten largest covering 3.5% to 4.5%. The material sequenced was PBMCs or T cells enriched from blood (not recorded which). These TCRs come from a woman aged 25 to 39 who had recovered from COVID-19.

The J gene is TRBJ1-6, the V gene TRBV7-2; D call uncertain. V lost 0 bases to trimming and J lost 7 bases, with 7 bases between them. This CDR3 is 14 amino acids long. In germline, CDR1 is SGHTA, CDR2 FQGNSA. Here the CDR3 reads CASSLAAVNSPLHF. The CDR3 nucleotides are TGTGCCAGCAGCTTAGCGGCAGTCAATTCACCCCTCCACTTT.

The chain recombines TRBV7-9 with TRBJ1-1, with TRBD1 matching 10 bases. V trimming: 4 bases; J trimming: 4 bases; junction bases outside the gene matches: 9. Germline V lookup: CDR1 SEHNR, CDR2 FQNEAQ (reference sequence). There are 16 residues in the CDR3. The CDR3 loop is CASSYRTGGKGTEAFF. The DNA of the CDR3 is TGTGCCAGCAGCTATCGGACAGGGGGAAAGGGCACTGAAGCTTTCTTT.

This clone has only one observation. The chain's CDR3 is CASSQPAPGTEAFF. Here the CDR3 DNA reads TGTGCCAGCAGCCAGCCGGCGCCGGGCACTGAAGCTTTCTTT. The chain has TRBV3-1 (or the pseudogene TRBV3-2) and TRBJ1-1; D unclear. This CDR3 spans 14 amino acids. Trimming stripped 3 bases from V and 4 bases from J, with 12 bases between. Per germline, CDR1 LGHDT and CDR2 YNNKEL (reference sequence).

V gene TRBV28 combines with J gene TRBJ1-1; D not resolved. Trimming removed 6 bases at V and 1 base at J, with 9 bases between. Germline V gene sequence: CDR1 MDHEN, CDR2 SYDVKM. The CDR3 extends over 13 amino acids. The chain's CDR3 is CASRETENTEAFF. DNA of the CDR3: TGTGCCAGCAGGGAGACCGAGAACACTGAAGCTTTCTTT.

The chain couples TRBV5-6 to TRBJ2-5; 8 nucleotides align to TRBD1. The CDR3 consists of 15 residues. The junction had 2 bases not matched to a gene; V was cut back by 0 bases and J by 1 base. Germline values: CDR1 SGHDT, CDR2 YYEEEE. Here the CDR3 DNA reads TGTGCCAGCAGCTTGGGACAGGGGATCCAAGAGACCCAGTACTTC. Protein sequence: CASSLGQGIQETQYF.

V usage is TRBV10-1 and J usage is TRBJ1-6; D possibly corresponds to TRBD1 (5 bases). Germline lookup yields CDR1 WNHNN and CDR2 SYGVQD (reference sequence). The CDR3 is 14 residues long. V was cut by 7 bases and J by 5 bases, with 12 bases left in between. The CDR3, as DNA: TGCGCCAGCAAGGGGAAGGGTAATAATTCACCCCTCCACTTT. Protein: CASKGKGNNSPLHF.

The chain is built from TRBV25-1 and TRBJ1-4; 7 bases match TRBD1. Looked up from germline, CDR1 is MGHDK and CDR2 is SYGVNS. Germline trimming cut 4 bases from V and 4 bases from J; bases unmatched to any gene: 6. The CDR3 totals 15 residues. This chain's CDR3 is CASSVDRSFNEKLFF. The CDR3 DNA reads TGTGCCAGCAGTGTGGACAGGTCGTTTAATGAAAAACTGTTTTTT.

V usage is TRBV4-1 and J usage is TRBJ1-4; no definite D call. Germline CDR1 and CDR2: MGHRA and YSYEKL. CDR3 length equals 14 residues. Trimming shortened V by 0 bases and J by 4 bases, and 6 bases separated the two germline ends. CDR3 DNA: TGCGCCAGCAGCCAAGATGCGGGTAATGAAAAACTGTTTTTT. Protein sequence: CASSQDAGNEKLFF.

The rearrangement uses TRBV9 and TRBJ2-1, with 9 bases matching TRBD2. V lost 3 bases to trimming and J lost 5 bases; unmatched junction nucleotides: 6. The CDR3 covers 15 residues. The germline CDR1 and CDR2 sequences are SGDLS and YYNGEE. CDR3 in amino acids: CASSGAGGSNNEQFF. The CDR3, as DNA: TGTGCCAGCAGCGGAGCGGGGGGTTCAAACAATGAGCAGTTCTTC. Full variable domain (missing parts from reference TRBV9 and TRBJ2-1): DSGVTQTPKHLITATGQRVTLRCSPRSGDLSVYWYQQSLDQGLQFLIQYYNGEERAKGNILERFSAQQFPDLHSELNLSSLELGDSALYFCASSGAGGSNNEQFFGPGTRLTVL.

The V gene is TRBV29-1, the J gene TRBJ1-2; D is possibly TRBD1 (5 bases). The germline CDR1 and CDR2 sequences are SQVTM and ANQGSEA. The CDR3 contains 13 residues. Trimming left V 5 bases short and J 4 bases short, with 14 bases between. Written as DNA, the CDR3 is TGCAGCGTTCCCGCAGGGCTTATCTATGGCTACACCTTC. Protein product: CSVPAGLIYGYTF.